This TCR beta chain was identified in a study of blood T cell repertoires in COVID-19. In the study overall: The cDNA or gDNA used as material had been derived from T cells, B-cell-depleted T cells, or PBMCs.

Trimming cost V 6 bases and J 4 bases; bases outside gene matches: 6. The CDR3 length is 15 residues. Germline-derived CDR1 and CDR2 are LNHDA and SQIVND (reference sequence). As processed by the authors: It was from reference gene primer amplification that nucleated cell counts were estimated. Profiled with immunoSEQ multiplex PCR; TCRdb holds only in-frame clones, not every one. V and J calls plus clone size are reproduced from that table; the DNA served to infer D and trimming. The sample records about 94,000 clones, more than 70% being singletons. Material: peripheral blood. This TCR derives from a human donor with acute or convalescent COVID-19. The donor label of this sample is uncertain. The V and J genes are TRBV19 and TRBJ2-6; TRBD1 matches at 7 bases. DNA of the CDR3: TGTGCCAGTAGGATACAGGGGAGCGGGGCCAACGTCCTGACTTTC. It is translated as CASRIQGSGANVLTF.